Sequencing of this T cell receptor (beta chain) was carried out in a study of cytomegalovirus exposure and HLA in healthy donors. Notes on the study in general: Presence/absence analyses took donor sequencing depth as roughly uniform.

Germline-derived CDR1 and CDR2 are LNHDA and SQIVND (reference sequence). The V segment lost 4 bases and the J segment 0 bases; nucleotides outside the gene matches: 12. This CDR3 spans 21 amino acids. PCR employed 60 Vbeta and 13 Jbeta primers. Produced via immunoSEQ multiplex PCR; TCRdb's table is partial and in-frame only. The sample contains tens of thousands of clones, roughly 78% of which appear only once. About this clone itself: What it binds is unknown.

This sequence joins TRBV19 and TRBJ2-1, with TRBD2 matching 16 bases. The sequence was collected from a man in his thirties or forties in good health and CMV-seronegative. Sequenced input: PBMCs. The CDR3 protein is CASSKRSGTSGRGGSYNEQFF. The CDR3 nucleotides are TGTGCCAGTAGTAAGAGATCCGGGACTAGCGGGAGGGGGGGCTCCTACAATGAGCAGTTCTTC.